The clone carrying this TCR beta chain has more than one count but fewer than ten. Its target is not known. The data are from a study of T cell repertoires in cytomegalovirus infection. Study summary: Indications came from public TCR beta signatures; they pointed to CMV infection and to a matching HLA type.

The CDR3 consists of 16 residues. V lost 6 bases and J lost 7; bases outside the gene matches: 14. From germline, CDR1 is SQVTM and CDR2 ANQGSEA. Regarding the study as a whole: Dominating the ex vivo response were HLA-C-restricted CMV-specific TCR beta clonotypes. Frequencies of public TCR beta families were cumulated, and this identified carriers of CMV plus the relevant HLA.

Via MiXCR, TCRdb re-called the reads, giving one row per CDR3 protein. Of roughly 600,000 distinct CDR3 sequences listed, 20% to 30% are singletons. The gene calls are TRBV29-1 and TRBJ1-4, with TRBD1 matching over 10 bases. This TCR derives from a human donor in good health (CMV status not recorded). Some clones in this sample may be carry-over from other donors' samples. Sample: CD8+ T cells from PBMCs. The CDR3 coding sequence is TGCAGCGTCGCCGGGACAGGGGAACCCGGCAGTGAAAAACTGTTTTTT. This sequence encodes CSVAGTGEPGSEKLFF. Complete variable domain (other parts from reference TRBV29-1 and TRBJ1-4): SAVISQKPSRDICQRGTSLTIQCQVDSQVTMMFWYRQQPGQSLTLIATANQGSEATYESGFVIDKFPISRPNLTFSTLTVSNMSPEDSSIYLCSVAGTGEPGSEKLFFGSGTQLSVL.